Shown below are 11 T cell receptor beta chains from a single sample sequenced in a study of spatial heterogeneity in lung cancer. Described time point: sample taken at primary tumor resection. Unsorted whole RNA from tumor, nontumor lung or frozen PBMC underwent sequencing. TCRdb reprocessed the 5' RACE reads with MiXCR, giving one entry per CDR3 protein. The table includes tens of thousands of distinct CDR3 sequences, 7.5% to 9% detected once. This specimen was PBMCs, taken at surgery. The receptors originated from a female donor with early-stage non-small cell lung cancer.

This clonotype was seen a handful of times. The CDR3 DNA reads as TGTGCCAGCAGTTTATGGACGGGGAAGGGCTATGGCTACACCTTC. It is translated as CASSLWTGKGYGYTF. V is TRBV28 and J is TRBJ1-2; D unresolved. V lost 0 bases to trimming and J lost 4 bases, with 12 bases between them. There are 15 residues in the CDR3. Germline assignment: CDR1 MDHEN and CDR2 SYDVKM.

This clonotype has ten or more counts. This chain uses TRBV5-1 with TRBJ2-1; D possibly corresponds to TRBD1 (6 bases). Trimming removed 0 bases at V and 8 bases at J, with 12 bases between. The CDR3 length is 14 residues. The V gene's germline CDR1 is SGHRS and CDR2 YFSETQ. The CDR3 here is CASSLEAGVDEQFF. Written as DNA, the CDR3 is TGCGCCAGCAGCTTGGAGGCAGGGGTAGATGAGCAGTTCTTC.

The sample holds many counts of this clonotype. The chain carries TRBV7-9 and TRBJ2-1; 12 nucleotides match TRBD2. The V segment lost 1 base and the J segment 4 bases; nucleotides outside the gene matches: 2. The V gene's germline CDR1 is SEHNR and CDR2 FQNEAQ (reference sequence). This CDR3 spans 16 amino acids. Written as DNA, the CDR3 is TGTGCCAGCAGCTTAGACCTAGCGGGGGGGTACAATGAGCAGTTCTTC. Translation gives CASSLDLAGGYNEQFF.

This clonotype has at least ten counts. The chain carries TRBV2 and TRBJ2-5; D gene unclear. Germline CDR1 SNHLY, CDR2 FYNNEI. This CDR3 is 11 amino acids long. Trimming removed 1 base at V and 7 bases at J, with 4 bases between. CDR3 region: CASSEVVTQYF. The CDR3 DNA is TGTGCCAGCAGTGAAGTAGTGACCCAGTACTTC.

This clonotype appeared many times. V usage is TRBV12-3 or TRBV12-4 and J usage is TRBJ2-1; possible D gene TRBD1, 6 bases. V lost 3 bases, J lost 8 bases, and 11 bases lay in between. The CDR3 totals 13 residues. CDR3 sequence (DNA): TGTGCCAGCAGTTTTGACAGGATCTATGAGCAGTTCTTC. Protein sequence: CASSFDRIYEQFF.

This chain uses TRBV9 with TRBJ2-1; 7 bases fit TRBD2. The V gene end was trimmed by 4 bases and the J gene end by 8 bases; junction bases not matched to a gene: 9. The CDR3 length is 14 residues. The germline gives CDR1 SGDLS, CDR2 YYNGEE. CDR3 in amino acids: CASSSASGGDEQFF. DNA of the CDR3: TGTGCCAGCAGCTCCGCCTCTGGGGGGGATGAGCAGTTCTTC. Based on the CDR3 plus reference TRBV9 and TRBJ2-1, the full variable domain is DSGVTQTPKHLITATGQRVTLRCSPRSGDLSVYWYQQSLDQGLQFLIQYYNGEERAKGNILERFSAQQFPDLHSELNLSSLELGDSALYFCASSSASGGDEQFFGPGTRLTVL.

This clonotype showed up many times. The V call is TRBV6-2 or TRBV6-3, the J call TRBJ2-7; D ambiguous. Germline V gene sequence: CDR1 MNHEY, CDR2 SVGEGT. V lost 4 bases to trimming and J lost 0 bases, with 16 bases between them. There are 16 residues in the CDR3. The CDR3 here is CASSSTLRGGSYEQYV. As DNA, the CDR3 is TGTGCCAGCAGTTCCACCTTACGAGGCGGCTCCTACGAGCAGTACGTC.

The chain joins TRBV7-9 to TRBJ1-2; 7 nucleotides align to TRBD1. The CDR3 is 14 amino acids. In germline, CDR1 is SEHNR, CDR2 FQNEAQ (reference sequence). The J segment lost 5 bases and the V segment lost 2 bases, leaving 5 bases of the junction unmatched. The CDR3 region is CASSLTQGQYGYTF. CDR3 DNA: TGTGCCAGCAGCTTAACTCAGGGACAGTATGGCTACACCTTC.

V gene TRBV5-1 combines with J gene TRBJ2-7; D may be TRBD2 (5 bases). CDR3 length: 13 residues. Germline V gene sequence: CDR1 SGHRS, CDR2 YFSETQ. Trimming stripped 6 bases from V and 2 bases from J, with 12 bases between. CDR3 nucleotide sequence: TGCGCCAGCAATGGCGGGCCTACCTACGAGCAGTACTTC. Translated, it gives CASNGGPTYEQYF.

The table lists this clonotype with a few counts. The chain combines TRBV20-1 with TRBJ2-1, with 11 bases fitting TRBD2. The V gene end was trimmed by 0 bases and the J gene end by 5 bases; junction bases not matched to a gene: 3. CDR3 length equals 15 residues. Looked up from germline, CDR1 is DFQATT and CDR2 is SNEGSKA (reference sequence). The CDR3 protein is CSARELAGGDNEQFF. CDR3 DNA sequence: TGCAGTGCTAGAGAATTAGCGGGGGGGGACAATGAGCAGTTCTTC.

This clonotype showed up just a few times. This chain uses TRBV20-1 with TRBJ2-3; unclear D gene. Trimming stripped 6 bases from V and 2 bases from J, with 9 bases between. This CDR3 contains 12 residues. The germline gives CDR1 DFQATT, CDR2 SNEGSKA (reference sequence). As DNA, the CDR3 is TGCAGTGCCCCCCCCAACACAGATACGCAGTATTTT. This encodes CSAPPNTDTQYF.